This is a list of T cell receptor beta chains from one sample in a study of CD8 T cells in ankylosing spondylitis. Each CDR3 protein gets one entry after TCRdb re-called the 5' RACE reads with MiXCR. The repertoire holds fewer than 150,000 distinct CDR3 sequences, with approximately 7.3% as singletons. Sequenced material: blood, either unsorted or a sorted T cell fraction (not recorded which). These receptors were collected from a female donor with ankylosing spondylitis or in good health (not recorded which). The CDR3 runs from the conserved cysteine through the conserved F or W. Fields, in order: V gene, J gene, clone size, D gene, CDR3 DNA, CDR3 protein. A D gene is named only where the DNA matches it firmly. Only part of the rows carry a size: once, few, many, or a class if the clone is expanded.

TRBV29-1	TRBJ1-5	many	TRBD1	TGCAGCGTAAGACAGGGGGGTCAGCCCCAGCATTTT	CSVRQGGQPQHF
TRBV12-3/TRBV12-4	TRBJ2-5	.	TRBD2	TGTGCCAGCAGTCTGACTAGCAGGGAGACCCAGTACTTC	CASSLTSRETQYF
TRBV12-3/TRBV12-4	TRBJ2-1	many	TRBD2	TGTGCCAGCAGACCAACTAGCGGGGGGAGAAATGAGCAGTTCTTC	CASRPTSGGRNEQFF
TRBV20-1	TRBJ1-6	few	TRBD1	TGCAGTGCTAGAGATCAGACAGGGTTCTCCTATAATTCACCCCTCCACTTT	CSARDQTGFSYNSPLHF
TRBV11-3	TRBJ2-4	few	.	TGTGCCAGCAGCTCCGGGGGCAGGGACATTCAGTACTTC	CASSSGGRDIQYF
TRBV27	TRBJ1-2	many	.	TGTGCCAGCAGTTTACAGGGTAAAGACTATGGCTACACCTTC	CASSLQGKDYGYTF
TRBV18	TRBJ1-2	.	TRBD1	TGTGCCAGCTCACCACCCGCTGACAGGGCCTCACATGGCTACACCTTC	CASSPPADRASHGYTF
TRBV5-1	TRBJ2-3	many	TRBD2	TGCGCCAGCAGCGCCGGACTAGCGGGCACAGATACGCAGTATTTT	CASSAGLAGTDTQYF
TRBV19	TRBJ2-3	.	.	TGTGCCAGTAGTATAGATCAGGTGGCGGGACCTCGGGATACGCAGTATTTT	CASSIDQVAGPRDTQYF
TRBV7-9	TRBJ2-3	few	.	TGTGCCAGCAGCTTTGGTGGGCTAGTGAGCACAGATACGCAGTATTTT	CASSFGGLVSTDTQYF
TRBV5-1	TRBJ2-7	many	.	TGCGCCAGCAGCTTAAACCCCTCCAACGAGCAGTACTTC	CASSLNPSNEQYF
TRBV7-8	TRBJ2-1	many	.	TGTGCCAGCAGCATATCCGGGACGGTAAATGAGCAGTTCTTC	CASSISGTVNEQFF
TRBV14	TRBJ2-7	.	.	TGTGCCAGCAGCCAAATTAGGGAAGGAGAGCAGTACTTC	CASSQIREGEQYF
TRBV2	TRBJ1-1	many	.	TGTGCCAGCAGGGAGGCCAGGCACACTGAAGCTTTCTTT	CASREARHTEAFF
TRBV28	TRBJ1-2	many	TRBD1	TGTGCCAGCAGTTCTACAGGGGGCCTTAACTATGGCTACACCTTC	CASSSTGGLNYGYTF
TRBV5-6	TRBJ1-2	many	.	TGTGCCAGCAGCTCTAGGGCAAGACTAAACTATGGCTACACCTTC	CASSSRARLNYGYTF
TRBV30	TRBJ2-2	.	TRBD2	TGTGCCTGGAGTGGGGCCCAACTAGCGGGGGCCACCGGGGAGCTGTTTTTT	CAWSGAQLAGATGELFF
TRBV3-1	TRBJ2-3	many	TRBD2	TGTGCCAGCAGTCGACTAGCTAGCACAGATACGCAGTATTTT	CASSRLASTDTQYF
TRBV6-5	TRBJ2-2	many	.	TGTGCCAGCAGTTACAAATTGGCAGGCGGGGAGCTGTTTTTT	CASSYKLAGGELFF
TRBV5-1	TRBJ1-1	many	.	TGCGCCAGCAGACGGGGGGACACTGAAGCTTTCTTT	CASRRGDTEAFF
TRBV6-1	TRBJ1-5	many	.	TGTGCCAGCAGGGACACCCTACGTGATCAGCCCCAGCATTTT	CASRDTLRDQPQHF
TRBV12-3/TRBV12-4	TRBJ1-1	many	TRBD1	TGTGCCAGCAGTTTTGGGACAGGGAGGTCTGAAGCTTTCTTT	CASSFGTGRSEAFF
TRBV25-1	TRBJ1-3	few	.	TGTGCCAGCAGTGAAGTCGGAGGAAACACCATATATTTT	CASSEVGGNTIYF
TRBV28	TRBJ1-1	many	.	TGTGCCAGCAGCCTGGGACGGCGGAACACTGAAGCTTTCTTT	CASSLGRRNTEAFF
TRBV20-1	TRBJ1-2	many	TRBD1	TGCAGTGCTAAGGGACAGGGGACCACTAACTATGGCTACACCTTC	CSAKGQGTTNYGYTF
TRBV27	TRBJ2-7	many	.	TGTGCCAGCAGTTTTAAGGGCCCCTCCTACGAGCAGTACTTC	CASSFKGPSYEQYF
TRBV6-1	TRBJ1-4	few	.	TGTGCCAGCAGTGAAGAGGAGACTTCAAATGAAAAACTGTTTTTT	CASSEEETSNEKLFF
TRBV10-3	TRBJ2-1	once	TRBD2	TGTGCCATCAGTGAGTCCAGCGGGGTTAACAATGAGCAGTTCTTC	CAISESSGVNNEQFF
TRBV18	TRBJ2-7	many	.	TGTGCCAGCTCACCATTGAGCAGGAGCTCCTACGAGCAGTACTTC	CASSPLSRSSYEQYF
TRBV6-2/TRBV6-3	TRBJ1-5	many	TRBD1	TGTGCCAGCACTGAGGGCAGGGGGGACAATCAGCCCCAGCATTTT	CASTEGRGDNQPQHF
TRBV7-2	TRBJ2-7	many	.	TGTGCCAGCAGCTTTGGGGACGGTCGCTACGAGCAGTACTTC	CASSFGDGRYEQYF
TRBV9	TRBJ1-1	many	.	TGTGCCAGCAGCGTCGGACTCGGGAACACTGAAGCTTTCTTT	CASSVGLGNTEAFF
TRBV20-1	TRBJ1-1	many	TRBD1	TGCAGTGCTAGAGAAGGACAGGGAATCTCTGAAGCTTTCTTT	CSAREGQGISEAFF
TRBV20-1	TRBJ2-2	.	TRBD2	TGCAGTGCTAGAGATAGCGGGGGGTCGAACACCGGGGAGCTGTTTTTT	CSARDSGGSNTGELFF
TRBV7-9	TRBJ1-5	few	.	TGTGCCAGCTCTAGGGACGGTCAGCCCCAGCATTTT	CASSRDGQPQHF
TRBV20-1	TRBJ2-2	many	TRBD1	TGCAGTGCTAGACCGGACAGGGGTGAAACCGGGGAGCTGTTTTTT	CSARPDRGETGELFF
TRBV29-1	TRBJ2-7	many	.	TGCAGCGTGGAAGTGGGACGCGTCGGGGAGCAGTACTTC	CSVEVGRVGEQYF
TRBV7-3	TRBJ2-1	many	TRBD2	TGTGCCAGCAGCTTAACTAGCGGGGGGGCAGATGAGCAGTTCTTC	CASSLTSGGADEQFF
TRBV5-1	TRBJ1-1	many	TRBD1	TGCGCCAGCAGCTCTGCAGGGGGCTACACTGAAGCTTTCTTT	CASSSAGGYTEAFF
TRBV6-2/TRBV6-3	TRBJ2-5	many	.	TGTGCCAGCAGTTACTCAGGCAGGGTGGCTCAAGAGACCCAGTACTTC	CASSYSGRVAQETQYF
TRBV15	TRBJ1-4	many	TRBD1	TGTGCCACCAGCAGACAGACAGGGGCGGGGGAAAAACTGTTTTTT	CATSRQTGAGEKLFF
TRBV19	TRBJ1-1	few	.	TGTGCCAGTAGTATTAGCCAGGGCTACACTGAAGCTTTCTTT	CASSISQGYTEAFF
TRBV6-5	TRBJ1-4	many	TRBD1	TGTGCCAGCAGTTATGGGTCCGGGACAGGGGACGAAAAACTGTTTTTT	CASSYGSGTGDEKLFF
TRBV5-1	TRBJ2-2	many	.	TGCGCCAGCAGCTTGTCAGGGTGGAACACCGGGGAGCTGTTTTTT	CASSLSGWNTGELFF
TRBV4-1	TRBJ1-1	many	.	TGCGCCAGCAGCCAAGTAGTGGCAGGTCAGCTGAACACTGAAGCTTTCTTT	CASSQVVAGQLNTEAFF
TRBV12-5	TRBJ2-1	.	.	TGTGCTAGTGGTTTGGGGGGTATGGATGAGCAGTTCTTC	CASGLGGMDEQFF
TRBV12-3/TRBV12-4	TRBJ2-3	many	TRBD2	TGTGCCAGCAGTTTAGTAGGACTAGCGGGGGAAGATACGCAGTATTTT	CASSLVGLAGEDTQYF
TRBV7-2	TRBJ2-5	.	TRBD2	TGTGCCATGGGCCCTGGGACTAGCGAAGAGACCCAGTACTTC	CAMGPGTSEETQYF
TRBV11-2	TRBJ2-5	few	.	TGTGCCAGCAGCTTATTGGCTGGAGCAGGGTTGTCAAATGACCAAGAGACCCAGTACTTC	CASSLLAGAGLSNDQETQYF
TRBV15	TRBJ1-5	many	.	TGTGCCACCAGCATAGCGCATCAGCCCCAGCATTTT	CATSIAHQPQHF
TRBV10-3	TRBJ2-3	many	.	TGTGCCATCAGTGAAAGGTCGAGGGGGGGGGACCAAGATACGCAGTATTTT	CAISERSRGGDQDTQYF